These T cell receptor beta chains were read from a single sample in a study of T cell responses to AZD1222 COVID-19 vaccine. Assay used: immunoSEQ multiplex PCR; TCRdb lists only in-frame clones, some missing. Of about 120,000 clones in the sample, more than 85% were seen once. The sample here was peripheral blood, taken 28 days after the second AZD1222 dose. Receptors were obtained from an adult who received the AZD1222 COVID-19 vaccine. Both conserved end residues are part of each CDR3. Fields, in order: clone size, J gene, V gene, D gene, CDR3 protein, CDR3 DNA. The D gene is left open where the match is weak. Some rows mark clone size as missing; the rest say once, few, many or name a class of expanded clone.

abundance: -
j_gene: TRBJ1-6
v_gene: TRBV10-3
d_gene: -
CDR3aa: CAVRVEENSPLHF
CDR3nt: TGTGCCGTACGGGTTGAAGAAAATTCACCCCTCCACTTT

abundance: -
j_gene: TRBJ2-1
v_gene: TRBV7-6
d_gene: TRBD2
CDR3aa: CASSLGLAGDGEQFF
CDR3nt: TGTGCCAGCAGCTTAGGGCTAGCGGGGGACGGTGAGCAGTTCTTC

abundance: -
j_gene: TRBJ2-1
v_gene: TRBV4-1
d_gene: -
CDR3aa: CASSIEDFARDEQFF
CDR3nt: TGCGCCAGCAGCATAGAGGACTTCGCCCGGGATGAGCAGTTCTTC

abundance: -
j_gene: TRBJ2-5
v_gene: TRBV5-1
d_gene: -
CDR3aa: CASSQRTVYQETQYF
CDR3nt: TGCGCCAGCAGCCAAAGGACAGTCTACCAAGAGACCCAGTACTTC

abundance: -
j_gene: TRBJ1-2
v_gene: TRBV19
d_gene: -
CDR3aa: CASSIGQYGYTF
CDR3nt: TGTGCCAGTAGTATCGGACAGTATGGCTACACCTTC

abundance: -
j_gene: TRBJ1-1
v_gene: TRBV10-2
d_gene: -
CDR3aa: CASSESEGNTEAFF
CDR3nt: TGCGCCAGCAGTGAGTCAGAAGGGAACACTGAAGCTTTCTTT

abundance: once
j_gene: TRBJ1-2
v_gene: TRBV10-3
d_gene: TRBD1
CDR3aa: CAISDSGQGIYGYTF
CDR3nt: TGTGCCATCAGTGATTCGGGACAGGGGATCTATGGCTACACCTTC

abundance: -
j_gene: TRBJ2-1
v_gene: TRBV6-2/TRBV6-3
d_gene: -
CDR3aa: CASSYRTHNEQFF
CDR3nt: TGTGCCAGCAGTTACCGTACCCACAATGAGCAGTTCTTC

abundance: -
j_gene: TRBJ1-1
v_gene: TRBV19
d_gene: -
CDR3aa: CASRWGSTEAFF
CDR3nt: TGTGCCAGTAGATGGGGAAGTACTGAAGCTTTCTTT

abundance: -
j_gene: TRBJ1-2
v_gene: TRBV27
d_gene: -
CDR3aa: CASSPTDSLGGYTF
CDR3nt: TGTGCCAGCAGCCCTACCGACAGCCTCGGTGGCTACACCTTC

abundance: once
j_gene: TRBJ1-2
v_gene: TRBV6-5
d_gene: TRBD1
CDR3aa: CASSLDRDYGYTF
CDR3nt: TGTGCCAGCAGCTTGGACAGGGACTATGGCTACACCTTC

abundance: -
j_gene: TRBJ2-7
v_gene: TRBV10-3
d_gene: TRBD1
CDR3aa: CAINHGTGGNNEQYF
CDR3nt: TGTGCCATCAATCACGGGACAGGGGGTAACAACGAGCAGTACTTC

abundance: once
j_gene: TRBJ2-5
v_gene: TRBV6-5
d_gene: -
CDR3aa: CASSYTGSPGETQYF
CDR3nt: TGTGCCAGCAGTTACACCGGGAGCCCCGGGGAGACCCAGTACTTC

abundance: -
j_gene: TRBJ2-2
v_gene: TRBV4-3
d_gene: -
CDR3aa: CASSQGATGTGELFF
CDR3nt: TGCGCCAGCAGCCAAGGGGCAACCGGCACCGGGGAGCTGTTTTTT

abundance: -
j_gene: TRBJ1-4
v_gene: TRBV7-2
d_gene: TRBD1
CDR3aa: CASSESTGGNEKLFF
CDR3nt: TGTGCCAGCAGCGAATCGACAGGGGGTAATGAAAAACTGTTTTTT

abundance: -
j_gene: TRBJ1-3
v_gene: TRBV7-9
d_gene: -
CDR3aa: CASSLTAGHGNTIYF
CDR3nt: TGTGCCAGCAGCTTAACCGCAGGGCACGGAAACACCATATATTTT

abundance: -
j_gene: TRBJ1-1
v_gene: TRBV10-3
d_gene: -
CDR3aa: CAINGQENTEAFF
CDR3nt: TGTGCCATCAATGGTCAGGAGAACACTGAAGCTTTCTTT

abundance: -
j_gene: TRBJ2-7
v_gene: TRBV6-1
d_gene: -
CDR3aa: CASSESHYEQYF
CDR3nt: TGTGCCAGCAGTGAATCACATTACGAGCAGTACTTC

abundance: -
j_gene: TRBJ2-5
v_gene: TRBV9
d_gene: -
CDR3aa: CASSVGGLDGETQYF
CDR3nt: TGTGCCAGCAGCGTAGGGGGGTTAGATGGGGAGACCCAGTACTTC

abundance: -
j_gene: TRBJ2-5
v_gene: TRBV3-1/TRBV3-2
d_gene: -
CDR3aa: CASSAGFQETQYF
CDR3nt: TGTGCCAGCAGCGCAGGGTTCCAAGAGACCCAGTACTTC

abundance: once
j_gene: TRBJ2-2
v_gene: TRBV18
d_gene: -
CDR3aa: CASSRSGTATGELFF
CDR3nt: TGTGCCAGCTCACGTTCCGGGACGGCCACCGGGGAGCTGTTTTTT

abundance: -
j_gene: TRBJ1-2
v_gene: TRBV10-3
d_gene: -
CDR3aa: CAIGDENINGYTF
CDR3nt: TGTGCCATCGGCGACGAAAATATCAATGGCTACACCTTC

abundance: -
j_gene: TRBJ2-7
v_gene: TRBV5-6
d_gene: TRBD2
CDR3aa: CASSFRTSGRNHEQYF
CDR3nt: TGTGCCAGCAGCTTTCGGACTAGCGGGAGAAACCACGAGCAGTACTTC

abundance: -
j_gene: TRBJ1-2
v_gene: TRBV5-1
d_gene: TRBD1
CDR3aa: CASSQGQGPGSGYTF
CDR3nt: TGCGCCAGCAGCCAAGGACAGGGACCGGGTTCTGGCTACACCTTC

abundance: -
j_gene: TRBJ2-2
v_gene: TRBV19
d_gene: -
CDR3aa: CASSANTGELFF
CDR3nt: TGTGCCAGTAGCGCGAACACCGGGGAGCTGTTTTTT

abundance: -
j_gene: TRBJ2-2
v_gene: TRBV18
d_gene: TRBD2
CDR3aa: CASSPLHGGTNTGELFF
CDR3nt: TGTGCCAGCTCACCACTCCACGGGGGGACGAACACCGGGGAGCTGTTTTTT

abundance: -
j_gene: TRBJ1-5
v_gene: TRBV18
d_gene: -
CDR3aa: CASSPNALSNQPQHF
CDR3nt: TGTGCCAGCTCACCTAATGCACTTAGCAATCAGCCCCAGCATTTT

abundance: -
j_gene: TRBJ2-3
v_gene: TRBV25-1
d_gene: TRBD2
CDR3aa: CASSESHLAGPDTQYF
CDR3nt: TGTGCCAGCAGTGAATCTCATCTAGCGGGACCAGATACGCAGTATTTT

abundance: -
j_gene: TRBJ1-2
v_gene: TRBV9
d_gene: TRBD1
CDR3aa: CASSVGTVGEGYTF
CDR3nt: TGTGCCAGCAGCGTCGGGACAGTAGGAGAGGGCTACACCTTC

abundance: -
j_gene: TRBJ1-6
v_gene: TRBV2
d_gene: -
CDR3aa: CASKFRTSEGTAINSPLHF
CDR3nt: TGTGCCAGCAAATTTCGTACCTCAGAAGGGACGGCTATCAATTCACCCCTCCACTTT

abundance: -
j_gene: TRBJ1-1
v_gene: TRBV2
d_gene: TRBD1
CDR3aa: CASSDWTGGNTEAFF
CDR3nt: TGTGCCAGCAGTGACTGGACAGGAGGCAACACTGAAGCTTTCTTT

abundance: -
j_gene: TRBJ1-4
v_gene: TRBV2
d_gene: TRBD1
CDR3aa: CASSGGGASNEKLFF
CDR3nt: TGTGCCAGCAGTGGAGGGGGCGCATCTAATGAAAAACTGTTTTTT

abundance: -
j_gene: TRBJ2-7
v_gene: TRBV5-3
d_gene: -
CDR3aa: CARSVLISAELPYEQYF
CDR3nt: TGTGCCAGAAGCGTCCTAATTTCAGCGGAGCTCCCCTACGAGCAGTACTTC

abundance: -
j_gene: TRBJ1-1
v_gene: TRBV25-1
d_gene: -
CDR3aa: CASTRRRGRDTEAFF
CDR3nt: TGTGCCAGCACCCGACGAAGGGGTAGAGACACTGAAGCTTTCTTT

abundance: -
j_gene: TRBJ1-1
v_gene: TRBV11-2
d_gene: -
CDR3aa: CASRPDATNTEAFF
CDR3nt: TGTGCCAGCAGACCGGACGCTACGAACACTGAAGCTTTCTTT

abundance: -
j_gene: TRBJ1-1
v_gene: TRBV5-8
d_gene: -
CDR3aa: CASSLVHHARTEAFF
CDR3nt: TGTGCCAGCAGCTTGGTGCATCACGCACGCACTGAAGCTTTCTTT

abundance: -
j_gene: TRBJ2-7
v_gene: TRBV27
d_gene: TRBD1
CDR3aa: CASSRQPGQGYEQYF
CDR3nt: TGTGCCAGCAGTCGGCAGCCGGGACAGGGGTACGAGCAGTACTTC

abundance: once
j_gene: TRBJ1-4
v_gene: TRBV12-3/TRBV12-4
d_gene: TRBD1
CDR3aa: CASSPGGREKLFF
CDR3nt: TGTGCCAGCAGTCCAGGGGGGCGTGAAAAACTGTTTTTT

abundance: -
j_gene: TRBJ1-2
v_gene: TRBV11-2
d_gene: -
CDR3aa: CASSFPTGSGYTF
CDR3nt: TGTGCCAGCAGCTTCCCTACAGGGAGCGGCTACACCTTC

abundance: -
j_gene: TRBJ2-1
v_gene: TRBV19
d_gene: -
CDR3aa: CASSIGNEQFF
CDR3nt: TGTGCCAGTAGTATCGGCAATGAGCAGTTCTTC

abundance: -
j_gene: TRBJ2-1
v_gene: TRBV9
d_gene: TRBD2
CDR3aa: CASSVLGLAGTTYNEQFF
CDR3nt: TGTGCCAGCAGCGTATTAGGACTAGCGGGGACTACCTACAATGAGCAGTTCTTC

abundance: -
j_gene: TRBJ2-7
v_gene: TRBV29-1
d_gene: TRBD1
CDR3aa: CSVEVGAGGAEF
CDR3nt: TGCAGCGTTGAAGTAGGGGCAGGGGGCGCTGAATTC

abundance: once
j_gene: TRBJ1-2
v_gene: TRBV4-2
d_gene: -
CDR3aa: CASSQDDTGRYGYTF
CDR3nt: TGTGCCAGCAGCCAAGATGATACGGGCCGGTATGGCTACACCTTC

abundance: -
j_gene: TRBJ2-7
v_gene: TRBV14
d_gene: -
CDR3aa: CASSHRGRAYEQYF
CDR3nt: TGTGCCAGCAGCCACAGGGGCCGAGCCTACGAGCAGTACTTC

abundance: -
j_gene: TRBJ2-7
v_gene: TRBV6-5
d_gene: -
CDR3aa: CASSWSSADYEQYF
CDR3nt: TGTGCCAGCAGTTGGTCTAGCGCGGACTACGAGCAGTACTTC

abundance: -
j_gene: TRBJ2-3
v_gene: TRBV5-4
d_gene: -
CDR3aa: CASSWAGTDTQYF
CDR3nt: TGTGCCAGCAGCTGGGCTGGCACAGATACGCAGTATTTT

abundance: -
j_gene: TRBJ1-6
v_gene: TRBV4-3
d_gene: TRBD1
CDR3aa: CASSQFGTGNSPLHF
CDR3nt: TGCGCCAGCAGCCAATTCGGGACAGGGAATTCACCCCTCCACTTT

abundance: once
j_gene: TRBJ1-1
v_gene: TRBV29-1
d_gene: -
CDR3aa: CSVDPGRRTEAFF
CDR3nt: TGCAGCGTTGATCCAGGGAGGCGCACTGAAGCTTTCTTT

abundance: -
j_gene: TRBJ2-5
v_gene: TRBV2
d_gene: TRBD2
CDR3aa: CASSPTGTSGETQYF
CDR3nt: TGTGCCAGCAGTCCCACCGGGACTAGCGGAGAGACCCAGTACTTC

abundance: -
j_gene: TRBJ2-7
v_gene: TRBV7-9
d_gene: TRBD1
CDR3aa: CASSPRQGWSYEQYF
CDR3nt: TGTGCCAGCAGCCCAAGACAGGGGTGGTCCTACGAGCAGTACTTC